This is a list of T cell receptor beta chains from one sample in a study of T-cell memory formation after mild COVID-19. TCRdb itself ran the 5' RACE reads through MiXCR, one entry per CDR3 protein. Among around 370,000 distinct CDR3 sequences listed, 20% to 25% were seen once. Material: PBMCs or a T cell subset sorted from them (not recorded which). These receptors were collected from an adult woman who had mild COVID-19 (a few samples of this study predate the infection). Cell type and time point are not known. Each CDR3 is given without its conserved first and last residue. Each record gives: V gene, D gene, CDR3 protein. The D gene is left open where the match is weak.

TRBV7-3 | TRBD2 | ASSLGLAGGLFTDTQY
TRBV5-1 | TRBD1 | ASSSGQTMNTEAF
TRBV19 | NA | ASKEARTEAF
TRBV20-1 | NA | SASKTRQETQY
TRBV11-2 | NA | ASSLEDLVGTDGYT
TRBV9 | TRBD2 | ASSEGERGGGNEQF
TRBV4-3 | NA | ASSQDEEQGGANVLT
TRBV20-1 | NA | SARGRESYEQF
TRBV5-6 | TRBD1 | ASSFLKGAREKLF
TRBV7-2 | NA | ASSTFSEETQY
TRBV11-2 | NA | ASSLVEGAGWEQF
TRBV4-1 | NA | ASSQTPSNRVHEQF
TRBV7-2 | NA | ASSLDRLRTGELF